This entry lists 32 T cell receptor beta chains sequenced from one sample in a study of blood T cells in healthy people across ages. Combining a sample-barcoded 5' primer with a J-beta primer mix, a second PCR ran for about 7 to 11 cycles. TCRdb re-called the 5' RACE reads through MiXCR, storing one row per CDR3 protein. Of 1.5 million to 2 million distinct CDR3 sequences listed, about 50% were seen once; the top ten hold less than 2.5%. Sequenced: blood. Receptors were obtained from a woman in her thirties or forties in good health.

The chain's CDR3 is CATYRLAGANTGELFF. Here the CDR3 DNA reads TGTGCCACCTATCGATTAGCGGGGGCAAACACCGGGGAGCTGTTTTTT. The V gene is TRBV6-5, the J gene TRBJ2-2; TRBD2 agrees at 9 bases. The V gene end was trimmed by 10 bases and the J gene end by 2 bases; junction bases not matched to a gene: 11. The CDR3 covers 16 residues. CDR1 and CDR2 (germline): MNHEY, SVGAGI.

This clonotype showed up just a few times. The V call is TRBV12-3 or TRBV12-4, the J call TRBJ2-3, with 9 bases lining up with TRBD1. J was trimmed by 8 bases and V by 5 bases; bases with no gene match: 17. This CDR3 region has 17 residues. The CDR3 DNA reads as TGTGCCAGCAGTGCTGGGACAGGGAGGAACCAACGGGGTACGCAGTATTTT. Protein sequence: CASSAGTGRNQRGTQYF.

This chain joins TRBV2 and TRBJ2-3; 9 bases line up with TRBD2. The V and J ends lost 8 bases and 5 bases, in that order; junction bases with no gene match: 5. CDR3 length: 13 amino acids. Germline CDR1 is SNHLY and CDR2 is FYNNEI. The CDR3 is CASALAGIDTQYF. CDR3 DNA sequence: TGTGCCAGCGCCCTAGCGGGGATAGATACGCAGTATTTT.

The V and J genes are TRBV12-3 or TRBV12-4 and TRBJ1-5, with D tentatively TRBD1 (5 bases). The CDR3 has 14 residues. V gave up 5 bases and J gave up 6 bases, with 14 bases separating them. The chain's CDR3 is CASSVSGKTQPQHF. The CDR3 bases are TGTGCCAGCAGTGTATCAGGGAAAACTCAGCCCCAGCATTTT.

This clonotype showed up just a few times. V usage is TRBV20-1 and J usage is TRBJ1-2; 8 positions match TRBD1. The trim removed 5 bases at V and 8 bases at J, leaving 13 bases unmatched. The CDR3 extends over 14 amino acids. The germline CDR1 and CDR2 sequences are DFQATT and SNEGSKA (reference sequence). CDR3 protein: CSARAGLDRGGYTF. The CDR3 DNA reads TGCAGTGCTCGGGCCGGACTCGACAGGGGCGGCTACACCTTC.

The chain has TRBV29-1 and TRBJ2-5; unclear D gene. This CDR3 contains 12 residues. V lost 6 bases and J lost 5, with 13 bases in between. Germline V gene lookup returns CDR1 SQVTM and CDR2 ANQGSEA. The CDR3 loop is CSVGNGQETQYF. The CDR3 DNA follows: TGCAGCGTAGGGAATGGGCAGGAGACCCAGTACTTC.

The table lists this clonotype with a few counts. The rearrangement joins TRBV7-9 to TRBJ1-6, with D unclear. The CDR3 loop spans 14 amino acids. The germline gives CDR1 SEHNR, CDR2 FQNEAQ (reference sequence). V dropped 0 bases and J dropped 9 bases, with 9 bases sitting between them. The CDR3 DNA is TGTGCCAGCAGCTTAGCAGGGTCGGGTTCACCCCTCCACTTT. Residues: CASSLAGSGSPLHF.

The CDR3 DNA sequence: TGTGCCATCAGTACTGAGGGGTTCAACTATAATTCACCCCTCCACTTT. Translating gives CAISTEGFNYNSPLHF. V usage is TRBV10-3 and J usage is TRBJ1-6, with D maybe TRBD1 (5 bases). This CDR3 region has 16 residues. V lost 5 bases and J lost 3, with 14 bases in between. Germline loops: CDR1 ENHRY, CDR2 SYGVKD.

CDR3 residues: CASSPQSLYGYTF. CDR3 in DNA: TGTGCCAGTAGTCCTCAGTCCCTCTATGGCTACACCTTC. The chain has TRBV19 and TRBJ1-2; D unclear. CDR3 length: 13 amino acids. CDR1 LNHDA and CDR2 SQIVND come from the germline V gene (reference sequence). The ends were cut back, 5 bases at V and 4 bases at J, with 11 bases in the middle.

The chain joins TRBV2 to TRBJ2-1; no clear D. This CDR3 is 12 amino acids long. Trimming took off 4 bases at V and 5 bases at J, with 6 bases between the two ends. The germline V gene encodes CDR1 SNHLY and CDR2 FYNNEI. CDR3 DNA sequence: TGTGCCAGCAGTGTTCCGAACAATGAGCAGTTCTTC. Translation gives CASSVPNNEQFF.

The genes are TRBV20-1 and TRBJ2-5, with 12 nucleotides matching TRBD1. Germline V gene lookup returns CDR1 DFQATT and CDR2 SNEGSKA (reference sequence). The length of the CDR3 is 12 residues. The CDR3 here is CRGTGGGETQYF. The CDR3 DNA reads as TGCAGGGGGACAGGGGGCGGTGAGACCCAGTACTTC.

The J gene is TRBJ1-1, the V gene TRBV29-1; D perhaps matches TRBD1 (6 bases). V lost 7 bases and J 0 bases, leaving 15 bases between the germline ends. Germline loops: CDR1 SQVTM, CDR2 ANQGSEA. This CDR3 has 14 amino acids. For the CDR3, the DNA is TGCAGCGGGGGGGACACACCGATGAACACTGAAGCTTTCTTT. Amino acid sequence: CSGGDTPMNTEAFF.

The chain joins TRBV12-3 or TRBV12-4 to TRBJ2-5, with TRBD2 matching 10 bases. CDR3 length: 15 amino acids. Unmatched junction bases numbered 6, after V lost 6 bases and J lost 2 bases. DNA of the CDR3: TGTGCCAGCAGGTGGACTAGCGGACAACAAGAGACCCAGTACTTC. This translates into CASRWTSGQQETQYF.

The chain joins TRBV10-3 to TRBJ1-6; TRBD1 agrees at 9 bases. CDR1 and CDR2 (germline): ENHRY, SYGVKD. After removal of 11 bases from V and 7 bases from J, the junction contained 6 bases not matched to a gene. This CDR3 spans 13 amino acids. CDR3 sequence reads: CALRTGENSPLHF. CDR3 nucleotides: TGTGCCTTGAGGACAGGGGAGAATTCACCCCTCCACTTT.

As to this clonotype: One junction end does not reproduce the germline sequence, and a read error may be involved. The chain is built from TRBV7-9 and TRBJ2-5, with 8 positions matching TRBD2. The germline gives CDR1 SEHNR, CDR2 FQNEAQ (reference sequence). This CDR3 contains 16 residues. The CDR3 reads CASSFLTSVHQGTQYF. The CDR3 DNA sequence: TGTGCCAGCAGCTTCTTGACTAGCGTACATCAAGGGACCCAGTACTTC.

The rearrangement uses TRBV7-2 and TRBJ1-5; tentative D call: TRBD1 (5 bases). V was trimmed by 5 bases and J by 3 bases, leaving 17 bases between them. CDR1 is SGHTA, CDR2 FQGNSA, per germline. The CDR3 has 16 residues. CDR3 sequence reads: CASSPTLGAPNQPQHF. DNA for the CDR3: TGTGCCAGCAGCCCCACTCTTGGGGCCCCCAATCAGCCCCAGCATTTT.

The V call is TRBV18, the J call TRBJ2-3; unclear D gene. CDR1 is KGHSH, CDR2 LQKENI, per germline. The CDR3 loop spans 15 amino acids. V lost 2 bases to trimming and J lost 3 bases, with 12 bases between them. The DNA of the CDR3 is TGTGCCAGCTCACCAAAAAGACAAGTGACAGATACGCAGTATTTT. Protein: CASSPKRQVTDTQYF.

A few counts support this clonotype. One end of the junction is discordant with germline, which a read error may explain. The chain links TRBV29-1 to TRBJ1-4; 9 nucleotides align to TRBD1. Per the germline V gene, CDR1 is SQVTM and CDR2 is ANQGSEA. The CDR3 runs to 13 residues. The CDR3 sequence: CSVGGQGNEKLFF. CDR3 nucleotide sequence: TGCAGCGTTGGCGGACAGGGGAATGAAAAATTGTTTTTT. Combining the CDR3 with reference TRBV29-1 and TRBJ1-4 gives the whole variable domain SAVISQKPSRDICQRGTSLTIQCQVDSQVTMMFWYRQQPGQSLTLIATANQGSEATYESGFVIDKFPISRPNLTFSTLTVSNMSPEDSSIYLCSVGGQGNEKLFFGSGTQLSVL.

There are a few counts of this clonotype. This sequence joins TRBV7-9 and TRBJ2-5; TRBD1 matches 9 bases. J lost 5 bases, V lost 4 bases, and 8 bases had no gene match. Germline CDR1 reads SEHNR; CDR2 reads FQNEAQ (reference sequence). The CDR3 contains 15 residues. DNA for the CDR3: TGTGCCAGCAGCTCTAGACAGGGGGTGATGGAGACCCAGTACTTC. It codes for CASSSRQGVMETQYF.

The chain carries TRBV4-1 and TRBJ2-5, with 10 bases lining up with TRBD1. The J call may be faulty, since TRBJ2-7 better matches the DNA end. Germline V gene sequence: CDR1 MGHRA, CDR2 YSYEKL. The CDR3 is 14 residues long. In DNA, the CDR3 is TGCGCCAGCAGCCAAGGGACAGGGGGATTCGAGCAGTACTTC. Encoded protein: CASSQGTGGFEQYF.

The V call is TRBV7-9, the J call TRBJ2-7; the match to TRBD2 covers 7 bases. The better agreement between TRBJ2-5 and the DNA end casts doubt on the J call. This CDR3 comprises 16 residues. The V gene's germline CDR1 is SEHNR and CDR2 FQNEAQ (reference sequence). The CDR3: CASSLASTGGHETQYF. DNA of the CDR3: TGTGCCAGCAGCTTAGCGAGTACGGGAGGACACGAGACCCAGTACTTC.

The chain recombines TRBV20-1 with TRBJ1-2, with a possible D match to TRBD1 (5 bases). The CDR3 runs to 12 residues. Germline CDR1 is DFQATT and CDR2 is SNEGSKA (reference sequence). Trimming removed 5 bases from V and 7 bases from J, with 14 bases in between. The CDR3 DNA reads TGCAGTGCTGCCTTCTATGGGGCTGGCTACACCTTC. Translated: CSAAFYGAGYTF.

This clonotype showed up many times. Here the CDR3 reads CASSQVGQSTDTQYF. The CDR3 nucleotides read TGTGCCAGCAGCCAAGTAGGACAGAGCACAGATACGCAGTATTTT. J is TRBJ2-3 and V is TRBV7-2, with D perhaps TRBD1 (6 bases). Germline V lookup: CDR1 SGHTA, CDR2 FQGNSA. This CDR3 contains 15 residues. The V end was cut by 5 bases, the J end by 0 bases, with 12 bases between.

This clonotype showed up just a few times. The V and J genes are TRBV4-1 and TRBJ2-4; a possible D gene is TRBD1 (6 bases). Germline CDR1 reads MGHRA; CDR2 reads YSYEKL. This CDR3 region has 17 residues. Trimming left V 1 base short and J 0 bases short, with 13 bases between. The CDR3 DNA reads TGCGCCAGCAGCCAAGTTGTGGGGGCCGTAGCCAAAAACATTCAGTACTTC. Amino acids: CASSQVVGAVAKNIQYF.

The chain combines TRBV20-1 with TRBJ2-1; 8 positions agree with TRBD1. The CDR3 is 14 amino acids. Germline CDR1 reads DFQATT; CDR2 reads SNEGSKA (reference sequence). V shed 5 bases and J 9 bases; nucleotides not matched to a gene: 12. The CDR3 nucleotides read TGCAGTGCTCCCCGACAGGGGCGGATCCGTGAGCAGTTCTTC. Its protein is CSAPRQGRIREQFF.

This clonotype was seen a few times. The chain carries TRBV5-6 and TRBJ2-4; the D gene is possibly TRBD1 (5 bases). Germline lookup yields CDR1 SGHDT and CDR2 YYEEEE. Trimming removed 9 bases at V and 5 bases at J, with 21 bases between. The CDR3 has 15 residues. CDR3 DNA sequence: TGTGCCACCTCTTCTACCAGGGTCGCCCAAAACATTCAGTACTTC. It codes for CATSSTRVAQNIQYF.

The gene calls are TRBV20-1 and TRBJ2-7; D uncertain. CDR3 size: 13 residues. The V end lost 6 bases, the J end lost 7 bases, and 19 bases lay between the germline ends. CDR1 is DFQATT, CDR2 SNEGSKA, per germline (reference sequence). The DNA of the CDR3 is TGCAGTGCCTTCGCTAGTCGGGCAGCAGAGCAGTACTTC. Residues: CSAFASRAAEQYF.

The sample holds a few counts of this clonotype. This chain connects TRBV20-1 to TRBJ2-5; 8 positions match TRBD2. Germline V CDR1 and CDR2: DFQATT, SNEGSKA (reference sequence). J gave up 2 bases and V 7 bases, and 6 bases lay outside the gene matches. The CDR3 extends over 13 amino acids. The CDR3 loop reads CSGTGGNQETQYF. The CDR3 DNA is TGCAGTGGCACGGGGGGGAATCAAGAGACCCAGTACTTC.

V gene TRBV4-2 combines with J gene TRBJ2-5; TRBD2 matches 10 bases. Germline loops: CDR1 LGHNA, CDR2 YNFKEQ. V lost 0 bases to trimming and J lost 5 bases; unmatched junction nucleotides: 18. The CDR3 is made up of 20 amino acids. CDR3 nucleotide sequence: TGTGCCAGCAGCCAAGACGGGTCTGGGGGTCGACTAGCGGGCGGGGAGACCCAGTACTTC. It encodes CASSQDGSGGRLAGGETQYF.

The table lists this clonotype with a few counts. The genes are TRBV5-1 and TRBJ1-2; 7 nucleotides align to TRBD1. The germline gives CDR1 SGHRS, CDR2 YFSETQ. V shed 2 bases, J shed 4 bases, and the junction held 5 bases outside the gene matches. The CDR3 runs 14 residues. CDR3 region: CASSLQGFSYGYTF. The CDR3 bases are TGCGCCAGCAGCTTACAGGGGTTTAGCTATGGCTACACCTTC.

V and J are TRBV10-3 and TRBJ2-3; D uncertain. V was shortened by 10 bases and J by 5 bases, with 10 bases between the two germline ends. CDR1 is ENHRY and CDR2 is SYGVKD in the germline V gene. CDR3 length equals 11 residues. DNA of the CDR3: TGTGCCACCTGTGTGTTAGATACGCAGTATTTT. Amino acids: CATCVLDTQYF.

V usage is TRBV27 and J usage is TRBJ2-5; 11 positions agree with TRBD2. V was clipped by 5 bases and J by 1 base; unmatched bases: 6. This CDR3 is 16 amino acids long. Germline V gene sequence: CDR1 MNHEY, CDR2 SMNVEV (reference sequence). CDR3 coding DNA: TGTGCCAGCAGTCCGCCGACTAGCGGGACCCAAGAGACCCAGTACTTC. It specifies CASSPPTSGTQETQYF.